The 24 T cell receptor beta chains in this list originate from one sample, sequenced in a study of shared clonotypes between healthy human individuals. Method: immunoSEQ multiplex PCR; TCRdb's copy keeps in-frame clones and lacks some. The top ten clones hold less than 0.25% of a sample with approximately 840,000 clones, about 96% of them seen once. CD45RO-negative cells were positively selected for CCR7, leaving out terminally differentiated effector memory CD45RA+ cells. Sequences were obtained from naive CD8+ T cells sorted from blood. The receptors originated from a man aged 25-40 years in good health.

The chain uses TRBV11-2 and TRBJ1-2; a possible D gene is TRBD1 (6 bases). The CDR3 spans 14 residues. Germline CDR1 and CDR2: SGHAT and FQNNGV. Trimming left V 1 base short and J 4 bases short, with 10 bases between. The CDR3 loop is CASSLGGGRYGYTF. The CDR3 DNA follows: TGTGCCAGCAGCTTAGGCGGGGGGCGCTATGGCTACACCTTC.

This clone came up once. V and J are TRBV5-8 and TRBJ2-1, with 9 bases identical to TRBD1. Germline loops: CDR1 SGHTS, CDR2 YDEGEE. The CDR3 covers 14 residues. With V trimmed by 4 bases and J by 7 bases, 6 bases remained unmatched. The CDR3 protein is CASSRRQGGNEQFF. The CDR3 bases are TGTGCCAGCAGCCGCAGACAGGGGGGGAATGAGCAGTTCTTC.

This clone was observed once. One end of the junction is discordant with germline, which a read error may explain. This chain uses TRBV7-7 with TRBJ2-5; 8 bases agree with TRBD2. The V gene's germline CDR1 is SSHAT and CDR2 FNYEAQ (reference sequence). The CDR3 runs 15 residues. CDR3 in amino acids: CASSLGLAGQETQYF. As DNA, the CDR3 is TGTGCTAGCAGCTTAGGCCTAGCGGGCCAAGAGACCCAGTACTTC. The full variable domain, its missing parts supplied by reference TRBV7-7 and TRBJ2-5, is GAGVSQSPRYKVTKRGQDVTLRCDPISSHATLYWYQQALGQGPEFLTYFNYEAQPDKSGLPSDRFSAERPEGSISTLTIQRTEQRDSAMYRCASSLGLAGQETQYFGPGTRLLVL.

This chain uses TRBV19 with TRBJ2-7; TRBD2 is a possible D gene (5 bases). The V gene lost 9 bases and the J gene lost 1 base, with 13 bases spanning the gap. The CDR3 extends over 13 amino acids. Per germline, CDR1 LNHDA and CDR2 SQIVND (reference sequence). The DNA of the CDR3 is TGTGCCAGCGAGGGAGTGGGATCCTACGAGCAGTACTTC. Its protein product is CASEGVGSYEQYF.

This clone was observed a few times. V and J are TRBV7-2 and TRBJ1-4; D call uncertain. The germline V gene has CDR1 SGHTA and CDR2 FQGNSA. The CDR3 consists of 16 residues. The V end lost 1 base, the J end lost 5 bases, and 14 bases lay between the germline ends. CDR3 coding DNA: TGTGCCAGCAGCTTAGTAGCTGGGCTCAACAATGAAAAACTGTTTTTT. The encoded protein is CASSLVAGLNNEKLFF.

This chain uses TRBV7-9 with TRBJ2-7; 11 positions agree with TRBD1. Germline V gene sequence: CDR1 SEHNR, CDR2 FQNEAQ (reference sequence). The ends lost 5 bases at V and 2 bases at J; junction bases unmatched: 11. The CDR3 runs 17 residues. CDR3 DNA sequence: TGTGCCAGCAGCCTCCCCTACGGGGACAGGGGGGCCTACGAGCAGTACTTC. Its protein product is CASSLPYGDRGAYEQYF.

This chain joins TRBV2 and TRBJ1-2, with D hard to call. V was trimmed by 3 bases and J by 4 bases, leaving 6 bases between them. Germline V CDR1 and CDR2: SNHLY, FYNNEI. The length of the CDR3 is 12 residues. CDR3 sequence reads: CASSDGVYGYTF. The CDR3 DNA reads TGTGCCAGCAGTGACGGGGTCTATGGCTACACCTTC.

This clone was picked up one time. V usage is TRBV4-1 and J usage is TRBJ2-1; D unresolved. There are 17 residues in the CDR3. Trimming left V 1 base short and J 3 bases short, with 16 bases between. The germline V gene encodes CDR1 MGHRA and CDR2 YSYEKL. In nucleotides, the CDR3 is TGCGCCAGCAGCCAAGGGGTAACGGAAACATACTACAATGAGCAGTTCTTC. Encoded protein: CASSQGVTETYYNEQFF.

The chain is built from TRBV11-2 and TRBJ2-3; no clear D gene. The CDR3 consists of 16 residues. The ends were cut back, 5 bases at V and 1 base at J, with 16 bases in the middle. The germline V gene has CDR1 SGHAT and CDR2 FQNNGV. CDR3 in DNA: TGTGCCAGCAGCCGCGCCGGAGAGGTGGGCACAGATACGCAGTATTTT. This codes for CASSRAGEVGTDTQYF.

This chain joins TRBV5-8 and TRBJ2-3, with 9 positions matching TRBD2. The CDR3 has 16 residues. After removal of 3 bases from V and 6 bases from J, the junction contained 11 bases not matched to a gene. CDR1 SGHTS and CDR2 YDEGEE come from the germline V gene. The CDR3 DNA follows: TGTGCCAGCAGCTCCACTATAGCGGGAGTTTTTGATACGCAGTATTTT. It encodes CASSSTIAGVFDTQYF.

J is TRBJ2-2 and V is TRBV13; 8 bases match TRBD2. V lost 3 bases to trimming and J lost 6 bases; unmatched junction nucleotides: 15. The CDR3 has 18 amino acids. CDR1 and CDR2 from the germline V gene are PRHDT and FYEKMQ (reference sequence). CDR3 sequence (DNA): TGTGCCAGCAGCTTGGCTAGCGGGCCGCAGACCGGGGCCGGGGAGCTGTTTTTT. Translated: CASSLASGPQTGAGELFF.

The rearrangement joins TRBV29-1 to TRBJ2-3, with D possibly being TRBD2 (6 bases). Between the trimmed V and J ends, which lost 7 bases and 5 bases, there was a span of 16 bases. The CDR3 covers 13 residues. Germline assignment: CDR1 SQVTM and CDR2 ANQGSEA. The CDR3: CSGTSGRKDTQYF. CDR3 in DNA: TGCAGCGGCACGTCTGGGAGGAAAGATACGCAGTATTTT.

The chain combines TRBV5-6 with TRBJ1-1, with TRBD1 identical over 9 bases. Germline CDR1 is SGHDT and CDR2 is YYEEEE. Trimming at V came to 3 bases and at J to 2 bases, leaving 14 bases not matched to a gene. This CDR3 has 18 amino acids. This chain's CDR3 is CASSSIRTGDVGNTEAFF. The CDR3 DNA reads TGTGCCAGCAGCTCCATAAGGACAGGGGACGTCGGAAACACTGAAGCTTTCTTT.

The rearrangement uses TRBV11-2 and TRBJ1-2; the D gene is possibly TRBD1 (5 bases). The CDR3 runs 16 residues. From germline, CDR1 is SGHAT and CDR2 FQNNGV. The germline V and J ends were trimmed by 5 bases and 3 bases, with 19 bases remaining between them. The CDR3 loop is CASSPGRRGRDYGYTF. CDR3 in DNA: TGTGCCAGCAGCCCGGGACGAAGGGGCCGGGACTATGGCTACACCTTC.

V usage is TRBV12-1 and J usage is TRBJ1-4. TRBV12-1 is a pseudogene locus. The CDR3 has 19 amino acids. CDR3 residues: CASSFKPGGIQTTNEKLFF. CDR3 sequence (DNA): TGTGCCAGCAGCTTTAAGCCGGGGGGGATTCAGACAACTAATGAAAAACTGTTTTTT.

CDR3 protein: CASSFGTSGRDNEQFF. The CDR3 nucleotides read TGTGCCAGCAGTTTCGGGACTAGCGGGAGAGACAATGAGCAGTTCTTC. The V call is TRBV27, the J call TRBJ2-1; 14 nucleotides line up with TRBD2. This CDR3 region has 16 residues. Trimming at V came to 3 bases and at J to 5 bases, leaving 3 bases not matched to a gene. From germline, CDR1 is MNHEY and CDR2 SMNVEV (reference sequence).

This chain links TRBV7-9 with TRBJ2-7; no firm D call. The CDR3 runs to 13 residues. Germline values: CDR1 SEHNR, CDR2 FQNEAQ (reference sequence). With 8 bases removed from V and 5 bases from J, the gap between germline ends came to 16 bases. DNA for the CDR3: TGTGCCAGCTGGGTATCCCGGACCGACGAGCAGTACTTC. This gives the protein CASWVSRTDEQYF.

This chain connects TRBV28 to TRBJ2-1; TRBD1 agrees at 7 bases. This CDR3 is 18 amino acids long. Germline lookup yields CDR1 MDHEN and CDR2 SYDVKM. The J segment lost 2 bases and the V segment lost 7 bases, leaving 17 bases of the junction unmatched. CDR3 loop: CASTLLDRRGGPYNEQFF. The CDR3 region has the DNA TGTGCCAGCACCCTCCTGGACAGGCGTGGGGGACCCTACAATGAGCAGTTCTTC. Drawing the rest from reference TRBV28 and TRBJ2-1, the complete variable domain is DVKVTQSSRYLVKRTGEKVFLECVQDMDHENMFWYRQDPGLGLRLIYFSYDVKMKEKGDIPEGYSVSREKKERFSLILESASTNQTSMYLCASTLLDRRGGPYNEQFFGPGTRLTVL.

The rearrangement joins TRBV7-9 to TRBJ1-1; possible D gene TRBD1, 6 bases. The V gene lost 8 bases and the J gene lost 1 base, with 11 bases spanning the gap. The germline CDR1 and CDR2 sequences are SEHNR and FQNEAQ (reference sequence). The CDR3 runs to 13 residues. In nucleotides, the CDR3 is TGTGCCAGCGGGGGGGCAGGGAACACTGAAGCTTTCTTT. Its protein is CASGGAGNTEAFF.

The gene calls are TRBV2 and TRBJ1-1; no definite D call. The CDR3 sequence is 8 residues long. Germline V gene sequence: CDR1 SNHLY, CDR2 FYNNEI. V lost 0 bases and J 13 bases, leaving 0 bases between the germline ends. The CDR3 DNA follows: TGTGCCAGCAGTGAAGCTTTCTTT. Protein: CASSEAFF.

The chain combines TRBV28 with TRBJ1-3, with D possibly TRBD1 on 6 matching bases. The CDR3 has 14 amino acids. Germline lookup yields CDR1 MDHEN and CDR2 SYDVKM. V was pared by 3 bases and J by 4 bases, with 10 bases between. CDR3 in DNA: TGTGCCAGCAGTTTGAGGGGGTCCGGAAACACCATATATTTT. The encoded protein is CASSLRGSGNTIYF.

CDR3 region: CASSSGGPANYGYTF. DNA for the CDR3: TGTGCCAGCAGTTCCGGGGGGCCGGCTAACTATGGCTACACCTTC. This chain connects TRBV28 to TRBJ1-2; tentatively, D is TRBD1 (6 bases). The V gene lost 4 bases and the J gene lost 0 bases, with 12 bases spanning the gap. The germline V gene encodes CDR1 MDHEN and CDR2 SYDVKM. This CDR3 is 15 amino acids long.

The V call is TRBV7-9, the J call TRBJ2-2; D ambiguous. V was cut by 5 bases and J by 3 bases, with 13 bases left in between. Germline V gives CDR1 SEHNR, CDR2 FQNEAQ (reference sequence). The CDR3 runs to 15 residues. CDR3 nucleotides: TGTGCCAGCAGCCCCCCAGTAGAGTACACCGGGGAGCTGTTTTTT. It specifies CASSPPVEYTGELFF.

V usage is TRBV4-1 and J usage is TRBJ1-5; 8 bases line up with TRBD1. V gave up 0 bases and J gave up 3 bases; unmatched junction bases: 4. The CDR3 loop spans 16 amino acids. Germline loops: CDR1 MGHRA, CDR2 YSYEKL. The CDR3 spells CASSQEWTGNNQPQHF. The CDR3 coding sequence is TGCGCCAGCAGCCAAGAGTGGACAGGGAACAATCAGCCCCAGCATTTT.